One and the same sample provided the 17 T cell receptor beta chains below, sequenced in a study of T cell repertoires in cytomegalovirus infection. TCRdb fed the reads into MiXCR, producing one record per CDR3 protein. The sample includes 120,000 to 150,000 distinct CDR3 sequences, under 8% of them seen just once. What was sequenced was PBMCs. These receptors were obtained from a human donor in good health (CMV status not recorded). Some clones in this sample may be carry-over from other donors' samples.

The rearrangement uses TRBV7-3 and TRBJ2-2; D may be TRBD2 (6 bases). Germline V lookup: CDR1 SGHTA, CDR2 FQGTGA. The CDR3 spans 14 residues. V was cut by 2 bases and J by 6 bases, with 10 bases left in between. CDR3 loop: CASSLGLAPGELFF. In DNA form, the CDR3 reads TGTGCCAGCAGCTTAGGGCTAGCGCCCGGGGAGCTGTTTTTT.

The rearrangement joins TRBV2 to TRBJ1-5, with 10 bases lining up with TRBD1. V lost 6 bases, J lost 9 bases, and 11 bases stayed unmatched. This CDR3 is 15 amino acids long. Germline V gene sequence: CDR1 SNHLY, CDR2 FYNNEI. The CDR3 bases are TGTGCCAGCAGGGCGGGACAGGGGACGGTCATGCCCCAGCATTTT. This gives the protein CASRAGQGTVMPQHF.

This clonotype was seen many times. The chain joins TRBV28 to TRBJ1-5, with D unclear. The ends were cut back, 4 bases at V and 2 bases at J, with 9 bases in the middle. Per germline, CDR1 MDHEN and CDR2 SYDVKM. The CDR3 is 14 amino acids. CDR3 protein: CASSSGFGNQPQHF. The DNA for the CDR3 is TGTGCCAGCAGTTCCGGGTTCGGCAATCAGCCCCAGCATTTT.

This clonotype has a count of ten or more. The chain uses TRBV7-9 and TRBJ1-3; D uncertain. V was shortened by 2 bases and J by 0 bases, with 8 bases between the two germline ends. CDR1 SEHNR and CDR2 FQNEAQ come from the germline V gene (reference sequence). The CDR3 has 15 residues. Here the CDR3 DNA reads TGTGCCAGCAGCTTAAATTCTCGCTCTGGAAACACCATATATTTT. This codes for CASSLNSRSGNTIYF.

This clonotype was recorded many times. The chain links TRBV7-2 to TRBJ2-2; D unresolved. The CDR3 loop spans 16 amino acids. V shed 5 bases and J shed 1 base, with 14 bases lying between them. Germline V CDR1 and CDR2: SGHTA, FQGNSA. The CDR3 here is CASSRRIDVNTGELFF. CDR3 nucleotide sequence: TGTGCCAGCAGCCGTCGGATTGACGTGAACACCGGGGAGCTGTTTTTT. The whole variable domain, remainder taken from reference TRBV7-2 and TRBJ2-2, is GAGVSQSPSNKVTEKGKDVELRCDPISGHTALYWYRQSLGQGLEFLIYFQGNSAPDKSGLPSDRFSAERTGGSVSTLTIQRTQQEDSAVYLCASSRRIDVNTGELFFGEGSRLTVL.

This clonotype came up many times. V and J are TRBV2 and TRBJ1-6; no reliable D call. The CDR3 is made up of 14 amino acids. CDR1 and CDR2 from the germline V gene are SNHLY and FYNNEI. V lost 4 bases to trimming and J lost 10 bases, with 14 bases between them. As DNA, the CDR3 is TGTGCCAGCAGTGTCGGCGGGTTCGGGTCACCCCTCCACTTT. It codes for CASSVGGFGSPLHF.

This clonotype was counted many times. In DNA, the CDR3 is TGTGCCAGCAGCTTAGCTCGGACAGGAGCCTACGAGCAGTACTTC. This translates into CASSLARTGAYEQYF. This chain joins TRBV7-6 and TRBJ2-7; TRBD1 matches 7 bases. CDR1 is SGHVS and CDR2 is FNYEAQ in the germline V gene. There are 15 residues in the CDR3. V shed 0 bases and J 2 bases; nucleotides not matched to a gene: 4.

This clonotype showed up many times. The J gene is TRBJ1-2, the V gene TRBV12-3 or TRBV12-4; perhaps TRBD1 as D (6 bases). V gave up 7 bases and J gave up 8 bases, with 17 bases separating them. The CDR3 consists of 13 residues. CDR3 sequence reads: CASTQEGTRGYTF. The CDR3 DNA reads as TGTGCCAGCACTCAAGAGGGGACAAGGGGCTACACCTTC.

This clonotype was detected ten times or more. This chain joins TRBV29-1 and TRBJ2-5; D gene ambiguous. This CDR3 spans 12 amino acids. Germline values: CDR1 SQVTM, CDR2 ANQGSEA. V was pared by 4 bases and J by 5 bases, with 11 bases between. CDR3 sequence: CSVAPSEETQYF. DNA for the CDR3: TGCAGCGTTGCCCCGTCGGAGGAGACCCAGTACTTC.

This chain connects TRBV18 to TRBJ2-3; 8 bases line up with TRBD2. The CDR3 extends over 14 amino acids. Germline CDR1 is KGHSH and CDR2 is LQKENI. J lost 5 bases, V lost 4 bases, and 5 bases had no gene match. The DNA of the CDR3 is TGTGCCAGCTCACAGGGACTAGGAGGAGATACGCAGTATTTT. It encodes CASSQGLGGDTQYF.

This clonotype was seen repeatedly, ten times or more. The chain combines TRBV7-9 with TRBJ1-4; TRBD1 aligns across 7 bases. The ends lost 6 bases at V and 6 bases at J; junction bases unmatched: 7. This CDR3 spans 14 amino acids. Germline lookup yields CDR1 SEHNR and CDR2 FQNEAQ (reference sequence). CDR3 amino acids: CASRDRDRDEKLFF. For the CDR3, the DNA is TGTGCCAGCAGGGACCGGGACAGAGATGAAAAACTGTTTTTT.

This clonotype was seen repeatedly, ten times or more. The chain has TRBV7-2 and TRBJ2-5, with 10 bases matching TRBD2. The germline gives CDR1 SGHTA, CDR2 FQGNSA. The CDR3 loop spans 15 amino acids. The J segment lost 3 bases and the V segment lost 5 bases, leaving 6 bases of the junction unmatched. CDR3 sequence: CASSRTSGTKETQYF. CDR3 nucleotides: TGTGCCAGCAGCAGGACTAGCGGAACTAAAGAGACCCAGTACTTC.

This clonotype was found many times. CDR3 sequence: CSAREGRGVPYNEQFF. In DNA, the CDR3 is TGCAGTGCTAGAGAAGGGCGGGGGGTCCCCTACAATGAGCAGTTCTTC. The chain employs TRBV20-1 and TRBJ2-1, with TRBD2 matching over 8 bases. Per germline, CDR1 DFQATT and CDR2 SNEGSKA (reference sequence). V lost 0 bases, J lost 2 bases, and 6 bases stayed unmatched. The CDR3 covers 16 residues.

The chain couples TRBV20-1 to TRBJ1-6; D is unclear. Germline V gene sequence: CDR1 DFQATT, CDR2 SNEGSKA (reference sequence). Trimming took 6 bases from V and 9 from J, leaving 18 bases between them. This CDR3 is 14 amino acids long. This CDR3 reads CSAPSWELGSPLHF. CDR3 DNA sequence: TGCAGTGCCCCATCGTGGGAGCTCGGTTCACCCCTCCACTTT.

This clonotype was counted ten times or more. This rearrangement joins TRBV11-2 to TRBJ2-7; no reliable D call. The V gene lost 5 bases and the J gene lost 2 bases, with 7 bases spanning the gap. The CDR3 is 12 residues long. The germline V gene encodes CDR1 SGHAT and CDR2 FQNNGV. CDR3 bases: TGTGCCAGCAGCACCGGAACCTACGAGCAGTACTTC. It specifies CASSTGTYEQYF.

This clonotype has at least ten counts. The V and J genes are TRBV7-2 and TRBJ1-6, with 9 positions matching TRBD1. CDR1 and CDR2 (germline): SGHTA, FQGNSA. The CDR3 covers 16 residues. The trim removed 6 bases at V and 7 bases at J, leaving 10 bases unmatched. CDR3: CASSSDRGPPNSPLHF. In DNA, the CDR3 is TGTGCCAGCAGTTCGGACAGGGGCCCACCCAATTCACCCCTCCACTTT.

The table lists this clonotype with many counts. V is TRBV5-6 and J is TRBJ2-1; 9 bases match TRBD1. The CDR3 runs to 13 residues. The J segment lost 6 bases and the V segment lost 4 bases, leaving 2 bases of the junction unmatched. Germline CDR1 and CDR2: SGHDT and YYEEEE. The CDR3 here is CASSGQGTNEQFF. Here the CDR3 DNA reads TGTGCCAGCAGCGGACAGGGGACCAATGAGCAGTTCTTC.